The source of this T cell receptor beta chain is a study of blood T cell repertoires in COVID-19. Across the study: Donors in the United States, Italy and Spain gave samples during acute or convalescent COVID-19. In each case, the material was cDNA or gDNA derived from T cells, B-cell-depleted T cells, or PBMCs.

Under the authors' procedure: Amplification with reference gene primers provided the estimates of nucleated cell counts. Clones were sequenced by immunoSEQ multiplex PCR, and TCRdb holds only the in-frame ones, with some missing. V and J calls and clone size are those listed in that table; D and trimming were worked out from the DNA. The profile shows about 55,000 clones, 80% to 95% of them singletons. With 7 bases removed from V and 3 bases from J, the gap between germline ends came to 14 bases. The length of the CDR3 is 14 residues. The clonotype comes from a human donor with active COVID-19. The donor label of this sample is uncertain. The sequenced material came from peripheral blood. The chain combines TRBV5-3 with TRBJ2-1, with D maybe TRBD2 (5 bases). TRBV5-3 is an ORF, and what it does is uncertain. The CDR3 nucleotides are TGTGCCAGAGCATTTAGAGGGTTCTACAATGAGCAGTTCTTC. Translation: CARAFRGFYNEQFF.